Below are 32 T cell receptor beta chains sequenced from a single sample in a study of cytomegalovirus exposure and HLA in healthy donors. Primers: 60 Vbeta forward and 13 Jbeta reverse. Data came from immunoSEQ multiplex PCR; TCRdb stores just in-frame clones and leaves some out. The sample's table shows 150,000 to 200,000 clones. Sequencing was performed on PBMCs. The receptors derive from a man aged 30 to 39 in good health and CMV-seronegative.

The V call is TRBV25-1, the J call TRBJ1-2; the D gene is possibly TRBD1 (6 bases). There are 15 residues in the CDR3. Germline assignment: CDR1 MGHDK and CDR2 SYGVNS. Trimming cost V 3 bases and J 0 bases, with 11 bases left between them. The CDR3 region is CASSEGAGANYGYTF. The CDR3 region has the DNA TGTGCCAGCAGTGAGGGGGCTGGAGCTAACTATGGCTACACCTTC.

The chain couples TRBV5-1 to TRBJ2-5, with D maybe TRBD1 (6 bases). The V end was cut by 4 bases, the J end by 0 bases, with 13 bases between. CDR1 SGHRS and CDR2 YFSETQ come from the germline V gene. The CDR3 contains 15 residues. CDR3 DNA: TGCGCCAGCAGCCGGTACAGGGCCAACCAAGAGACCCAGTACTTC. Protein sequence: CASSRYRANQETQYF.

The chain recombines TRBV5-4 with TRBJ1-2; no clear D gene. The germline gives CDR1 SGHNT, CDR2 YYREEE (reference sequence). The CDR3 is 14 amino acids. V was shortened by 4 bases and J by 5 bases, with 15 bases between the two germline ends. The CDR3 nucleotides read TGTGCCAGCAGCCCGGCCGGAGGGCCGTATGGCTACACCTTC. It yields the protein CASSPAGGPYGYTF.

This chain connects TRBV18 to TRBJ1-1; D unclear. This CDR3 is 13 amino acids long. Trimming stripped 8 bases from V and 1 base from J, with 11 bases between. Germline V CDR1 and CDR2: KGHSH, LQKENI. The CDR3 loop reads CASGGQANTEAFF. The CDR3 coding sequence is TGTGCCAGCGGCGGGCAGGCGAACACTGAAGCTTTCTTT.

This chain uses TRBV7-5 with TRBJ2-1; TRBD2, as called in the table, went unchecked against the DNA. TRBV7-5 is a pseudogene. The CDR3 is made up of 15 amino acids. CDR3 region: CVRSLEDSGSNEQFF. DNA for the CDR3: TGTGTCAGAAGCTTAGAGGATAGCGGGAGCAATGAGCAGTTCTTC.

The chain joins TRBV10-3 to TRBJ2-1; 10 nucleotides line up with TRBD1. The CDR3 extends over 17 amino acids. J lost 6 bases, V lost 6 bases, and 14 bases had no gene match. The germline CDR1 and CDR2 sequences are ENHRY and SYGVKD. CDR3 bases: TGTGCCATCAGACAGAGCGCCGGGACAGGGGATACCAATGAGCAGTTCTTC. Encoded protein: CAIRQSAGTGDTNEQFF.

The genes are TRBV29-1 and TRBJ2-7, with D perhaps TRBD2 (5 bases). The CDR3 covers 11 residues. The germline V gene has CDR1 SQVTM and CDR2 ANQGSEA. V lost 7 bases and J lost 3, with 10 bases in between. The CDR3 sequence is CSALSGYEQYF. The DNA of the CDR3 is TGCAGCGCCTTAAGCGGCTACGAGCAGTACTTC.

This rearrangement joins TRBV28 to TRBJ2-7, with 8 bases lining up with TRBD2. CDR3 length: 13 amino acids. Germline V CDR1 and CDR2: MDHEN, SYDVKM. V trimming: 5 bases; J trimming: 4 bases; junction bases outside the gene matches: 4. The CDR3 DNA follows: TGTGCCAGCAGTATTGCTAGCGGGTACGAGCAGTACTTC. Its protein product is CASSIASGYEQYF.

The rearrangement joins TRBV5-4 to TRBJ1-1, with D maybe TRBD1 (6 bases). The germline V and J ends were trimmed by 5 bases and 4 bases, with 15 bases remaining between them. In germline, CDR1 is SGHNT, CDR2 YYREEE (reference sequence). The CDR3 covers 14 residues. The DNA for the CDR3 is TGTGCCAGCAGAAGGGACATCGCTGTCACTGAAGCTTTCTTT. This encodes CASRRDIAVTEAFF.

The chain joins TRBV28 to TRBJ2-5; tentatively, D is TRBD1 (6 bases). Judging by the DNA end, TRBJ2-7 fits better; the J call may be wrong. Germline CDR1 reads MDHEN; CDR2 reads SYDVKM. The CDR3 sequence is 15 residues long. The CDR3 sequence is CASSSTGLSSYEQYF. The CDR3 nucleotides read TGTGCCAGCAGCTCCACAGGGTTAAGCTCCTACGAGCAGTACTTC.

This chain links TRBV19 with TRBJ2-6; D call uncertain. The V gene lost 1 base and the J gene lost 3 bases, with 4 bases spanning the gap. The CDR3 totals 14 residues. The germline gives CDR1 LNHDA, CDR2 SQIVND (reference sequence). The CDR3 loop is CASSIVSGANVLTF. The CDR3 DNA is TGTGCCAGTAGTATAGTTAGTGGGGCCAACGTCCTGACTTTC. The full variable domain, completed using reference TRBV19 and TRBJ2-6, is DGGITQSPKYLFRKEGQNVTLSCEQNLNHDAMYWYRQDPGQGLRLIYYSQIVNDFQKGDIAEGYSVSREKKESFPLTVTSAQKNPTAFYLCASSIVSGANVLTFGAGSRLTVL.

V and J are TRBV6-1 and TRBJ2-7; D ambiguous. CDR1 and CDR2 from the germline V gene are MNHNS and SASEGT. Between the trimmed V and J ends, which lost 0 bases and 3 bases, there was a span of 9 bases. The CDR3 totals 14 residues. CDR3 sequence (DNA): TGTGCCAGCAGTGAAGCGCTCCTCTACTACGAGCAGTACTTC. Translation: CASSEALLYYEQYF.

The chain couples TRBV5-6 to TRBJ2-7, with D unclear. V lost 3 bases and J 3 bases, leaving 10 bases between the germline ends. There are 13 residues in the CDR3. Per the germline V gene, CDR1 is SGHDT and CDR2 is YYEEEE. CDR3 region: CASSSWAVYEQYF. The CDR3 DNA follows: TGTGCCAGCAGCTCATGGGCCGTCTACGAGCAGTACTTC.

The chain is built from TRBV7-8 and TRBJ2-5; D may be TRBD2 (5 bases). This CDR3 has 18 amino acids. Trimming took 3 bases from V and 2 from J, leaving 22 bases between them. The germline V gene has CDR1 SGHVS and CDR2 FQNEAQ. CDR3 DNA sequence: TGTGCCAGCAGCTTCCACCCTGAAATCGGGGTAGGACAAGAGACCCAGTACTTC. Amino acids: CASSFHPEIGVGQETQYF.

The chain is built from TRBV4-3 and TRBJ2-2; 10 positions match TRBD2. V lost 3 bases and J lost 7; bases outside the gene matches: 8. This CDR3 spans 16 amino acids. The germline V gene has CDR1 LGHNA and CDR2 YSLEER. CDR3 DNA: TGCGCCAGCAGCCAGTCAGCGGGAGGGCGAAGCGGGGAGCTGTTTTTT. This codes for CASSQSAGGRSGELFF.

The rearrangement uses TRBV11-3 and TRBJ2-5; D unclear. The germline V gene has CDR1 SGHNT and CDR2 YENEEA. With 2 bases removed from V and 4 bases from J, the gap between germline ends came to 8 bases. This CDR3 has 13 residues. CDR3 sequence reads: CASSLTLLETQYF. CDR3 DNA sequence: TGTGCCAGCAGCTTAACCCTATTAGAGACCCAGTACTTC. Full variable domain (missing parts from reference TRBV11-3 and TRBJ2-5): EAGVVQSPRYKIIEKKQPVAFWCNPISGHNTLYWYLQNLGQGPELLIRYENEEAVDDSQLPKDRFSAERLKGVDSTLKIQPAELGDSAVYLCASSLTLLETQYFGPGTRLLVL.

This chain links TRBV7-2 with TRBJ2-1; a possible D gene is TRBD2 (5 bases). This CDR3 has 16 residues. Deletions cut 2 bases from V and 1 base from J, with 12 bases between. Germline-derived CDR1 and CDR2 are SGHTA and FQGNSA. The CDR3: CASSLHGIRSYNEQFF. The CDR3 DNA follows: TGTGCCAGCAGCTTACACGGGATACGTTCCTACAATGAGCAGTTCTTC.

This chain links TRBV7-9 with TRBJ2-3; 9 bases agree with TRBD2. This CDR3 region has 18 residues. V shed 4 bases, J shed 4 bases, and the junction held 15 bases outside the gene matches. CDR1 and CDR2 from the germline V gene are SEHNR and FQNEAQ (reference sequence). CDR3 sequence (DNA): TGTGCCAGCAGCTCCCCCGGTTTTGCGGGAGGGGGGGCAGATACGCAGTATTTT. Translated, it gives CASSSPGFAGGGADTQYF. Full variable domain (rest looked up from reference TRBV7-9 and TRBJ2-3): DTGVSQNPRHKITKRGQNVTFRCDPISEHNRLYWYRQTLGQGPEFLTYFQNEAQLEKSRLLSDRFSAERPKGSFSTLEIQRTEQGDSAMYLCASSSPGFAGGGADTQYFGPGTRLTVL.

V usage is TRBV28 and J usage is TRBJ1-5; D call uncertain. Germline lookup yields CDR1 MDHEN and CDR2 SYDVKM. This CDR3 region has 12 residues. Trimming pared 7 bases from V and 6 bases from J, leaving 10 bases between. The CDR3 loop reads CASTSVGQPQHF. CDR3 sequence (DNA): TGTGCCAGCACGTCAGTTGGTCAGCCCCAGCATTTT.

The chain couples TRBV19 to TRBJ1-1; D is unclear. The V end lost 6 bases, the J end lost 6 bases, and 11 bases lay between the germline ends. Per the germline V gene, CDR1 is LNHDA and CDR2 is SQIVND (reference sequence). The CDR3 spans 12 residues. The CDR3 DNA sequence: TGTGCCAGTAGCCCCCGTAGCGCTGAAGCTTTCTTT. It is translated as CASSPRSAEAFF.

The chain is built from TRBV11-2 and TRBJ2-3; no clear D. Germline values: CDR1 SGHAT, CDR2 FQNNGV. V was cut by 7 bases and J by 0 bases, with 11 bases left in between. This CDR3 region has 14 residues. The DNA of the CDR3 is TGTGCCAGCACCCTGTATTCTAGCACAGATACGCAGTATTTT. It yields the protein CASTLYSSTDTQYF.

The CDR3 region is CASSLEGREGIEQFF. The CDR3 bases are TGTGCCAGCAGCTTAGAAGGGCGGGAGGGCATTGAGCAGTTCTTC. This chain connects TRBV7-7 to TRBJ2-1, with 9 bases identical to TRBD2. The CDR3 sequence is 15 residues long. V was clipped by 1 base and J by 9 bases; unmatched bases: 7. CDR1 SSHAT and CDR2 FNYEAQ come from the germline V gene (reference sequence).

The chain uses TRBV30 and TRBJ1-5; D is possibly TRBD1 (5 bases). Trimming took 0 bases from V and 16 from J, leaving 16 bases between them. The CDR3 length is 12 residues. Germline loops: CDR1 GTSNPN, CDR2 SVGIG (reference sequence). The DNA of the CDR3 is TGTGCCTGGAGTGTACAGGACAAGATGAGACATTTT. This encodes CAWSVQDKMRHF.

V gene TRBV28 combines with J gene TRBJ1-2; D unresolved. V lost 4 bases to trimming and J lost 3 bases, with 12 bases between them. CDR1 is MDHEN, CDR2 SYDVKM, per germline. The length of the CDR3 is 14 residues. This chain's CDR3 is CASSSPPGYYGYTF. In DNA, the CDR3 is TGTGCCAGCAGTTCCCCGCCCGGGTACTATGGCTACACCTTC.

V gene TRBV30 combines with J gene TRBJ2-1; no reliable D call. The CDR3 extends over 11 amino acids. The germline CDR1 and CDR2 sequences are GTSNPN and SVGIG (reference sequence). With 0 bases removed from V and 7 bases from J, the gap between germline ends came to 4 bases. Written as DNA, the CDR3 is TGTGCCTGGAGTGTGCAGAATGAGCAGTTCTTC. Protein: CAWSVQNEQFF.

This sequence joins TRBV7-7 and TRBJ2-7; TRBD1 might be the D (6 bases). From germline, CDR1 is SSHAT and CDR2 FNYEAQ (reference sequence). Between the trimmed V and J ends, which lost 3 bases and 5 bases, there was a span of 14 bases. The CDR3 loop spans 14 amino acids. CDR3 residues: CASSLGSGVNEQYF. CDR3 nucleotides: TGTGCCAGCAGCTTGGGATCAGGGGTTAACGAGCAGTACTTC.

V usage is TRBV6-5 and J usage is TRBJ2-1, with 7 bases identical to TRBD2. V lost 0 bases and J lost 9; bases outside the gene matches: 2. CDR1 and CDR2 (germline): MNHEY, SVGAGI. CDR3 size: 13 residues. In nucleotides, the CDR3 is TGTGCCAGCAGTTACTCCTCTAGCGGTGAGCAGTTCTTC. This gives the protein CASSYSSSGEQFF.

The CDR3 DNA is TGTGCCAGCAGTTTCTATAGCAATCAGCCCCAGCATTTT. Translating gives CASSFYSNQPQHF. The gene calls are TRBV27 and TRBJ1-5; no clear D. The V and J ends lost 3 bases and 0 bases respectively, with 3 bases between them. Germline loops: CDR1 MNHEY, CDR2 SMNVEV (reference sequence). The CDR3 is 13 amino acids.

The chain joins TRBV5-1 to TRBJ2-5, with D possibly matching TRBD1 (5 bases). V was shortened by 4 bases and J by 2 bases, with 12 bases between the two germline ends. This CDR3 comprises 14 residues. The V gene's germline CDR1 is SGHRS and CDR2 YFSETQ. As DNA, the CDR3 is TGCGCCAGCAGCGCGGACACTATACAAGAGACCCAGTACTTC. Its translation: CASSADTIQETQYF.

V usage is TRBV18 and J usage is TRBJ1-5; 12 bases agree with TRBD1. After removal of 4 bases from V and 6 bases from J, the junction contained 7 bases not matched to a gene. Germline CDR1 is KGHSH and CDR2 is LQKENI. This CDR3 is built from 16 residues. The CDR3 loop is CASSQPGQGAGQPQHF. DNA for the CDR3: TGTGCCAGCTCACAACCGGGACAGGGGGCGGGTCAGCCCCAGCATTTT.

The gene calls are TRBV2 and TRBJ1-2; TRBD1 matches 7 bases. Germline V CDR1 and CDR2: SNHLY, FYNNEI. This CDR3 contains 13 residues. Losses at the gene ends were 9 bases for V and 6 bases for J; bases not matched to a gene: 10. CDR3 region: CASRVGQPNGYTF. DNA for the CDR3: TGTGCCAGTCGAGTGGGACAGCCAAATGGCTACACCTTC.

The chain recombines TRBV28 with TRBJ1-1; D is unclear. This CDR3 spans 14 amino acids. Trimming took 6 bases from V and 4 from J, leaving 15 bases between them. CDR1 and CDR2 (germline): MDHEN, SYDVKM. Here the CDR3 reads CASSYPAAITEAFF. DNA for the CDR3: TGTGCCAGCAGCTACCCCGCGGCTATCACTGAAGCTTTCTTT.